This is a list of T cell receptor beta chains from one sample in a study of T-cell reconstitution after alpha-beta-depleted transplantation in children. TCRdb called the PCR reads again in MiXCR, with one record for every CDR3 protein. The sample carries nearly 250,000 distinct CDR3 sequences, 7.5% to 9.5% recorded once. This sample comprised PBMCs, mostly from graft donor cells, obtained 180 days after TCRalphabeta/CD19-depleted stem cell transplant. The receptors were sampled from a male patient under 18 who had a stem cell transplant for acute lymphoblastic leukemia, so the T cells may come from the graft donor. The CDR3 runs from the conserved cysteine through the conserved F or W. Each record gives: J gene, clone size, V gene, D gene, CDR3 DNA, CDR3 protein. The D gene is left open where the match is weak. Size tells how often a clone was seen (once, few, many) or the class of an expanded clone, and some rows leave it out.

TRBJ2-1 many TRBV10-3 TRBD2 TGTGCCATCAGGATAGGGACTAGCGGTGGGAATGAGCAGTTCTTC CAIRIGTSGGNEQFF
TRBJ2-4 few TRBV10-3 TRBD2 TGTGCCATCCAGGACAGGGGGCCTTTGAGACTAGCGGGAGGGGCCAAAAACATTCAGTACTTC CAIQDRGPLRLAGGAKNIQYF
TRBJ1-5 many TRBV20-1 TRBD1 TGCAGTATACAAACAGGGGGCAATCAGCCCCAGCATTTT CSIQTGGNQPQHF
TRBJ1-5 many TRBV12-3/TRBV12-4 . TGTGCCAGCAGCGACGGCTCACTAGGGAATCAGCCCCAGCATTTT CASSDGSLGNQPQHF
TRBJ2-7 many TRBV11-2 . TGTGCCAGCAGCTGGAGTCCTTACGAGCAGTACTTC CASSWSPYEQYF
TRBJ1-1 many TRBV5-1 . TGCGCCAGCAGCCTGACAGTTTTGAACACTGAAGCTTTCTTT CASSLTVLNTEAFF
TRBJ2-1 many TRBV6-5 TRBD1 TGTGCCAGCACCGGGGGACAGGGTCGGGACAATGAGCAGTTCTTC CASTGGQGRDNEQFF
TRBJ1-5 many TRBV21-1 . TGTGCCAGCAGCGGACGACAGGGTTTTAGCAATCAGCCCCAGCATTTT CASSGRQGFSNQPQHF
TRBJ2-7 many TRBV28 TRBD2 TGTGCCAGCAGTTTCTTCCGACTAGCGGGAGTGGGAGAGCAGTACTTC CASSFFRLAGVGEQYF
TRBJ2-7 few TRBV23-1 TRBD1 TGCGCCAGCAGTCAATCGGGGGACAGGGCCTACGAGCAGTACTTC CASSQSGDRAYEQYF
TRBJ2-4 many TRBV20-1 TRBD1 TGCAGTGCTCCGGACAGGGGTAGGACCAAAAACATTCAGTACTTC CSAPDRGRTKNIQYF
TRBJ2-2 many TRBV3-1 . TGTGCCAGCAGCCATCCAGGGCTGTCGAACACCGGGGAGCTGTTTTTT CASSHPGLSNTGELFF
TRBJ2-7 many TRBV7-9 . TGTGCCAGCAGCTTTTGGAAAGGGTCCTACGAGCAGTACTTC CASSFWKGSYEQYF
TRBJ2-3 few TRBV7-2 . TGTGCCAGCAGCTTCCACAGCGGCACAGATACGCAGTATTTT CASSFHSGTDTQYF
TRBJ2-1 many TRBV7-3 TRBD2 TGTGCCAGCAGCTTACCACTAGCGGGTTCCTACAATGAGCAGTTCTTC CASSLPLAGSYNEQFF
TRBJ2-1 many TRBV13 TRBD2 TGTGCCAGCAGCACTTTTACCCTAGCGGGTCCTTCCTACAATGAGCAGTTCTTC CASSTFTLAGPSYNEQFF
TRBJ1-1 . TRBV4-2 . TGTGCCAGCAGCCCCGGGGGGTACACTGAAGCTTTCTTT CASSPGGYTEAFF
TRBJ2-3 many TRBV25-1 . TGTGCCAGCAGTGAGCTGGGTGCGCAGTATTTT CASSELGAQYF
TRBJ1-2 many TRBV28 . TGTGCCAGCAGTTTACGGTCGGATGGCGGCGTCTATGGCTACACCTTC CASSLRSDGGVYGYTF
TRBJ1-4 many TRBV5-1 . TGCGCCAGCAGCCCGACAACAACTAATGAAAAACTGTTTTTT CASSPTTTNEKLFF
TRBJ2-3 many TRBV6-1 . TGTGCCAGCAGCATCCGACTCACAGATACGCAGTATTTT CASSIRLTDTQYF
TRBJ2-5 many TRBV5-1 . TGCGCCAGCAGCCCCCGGGCGACGGAGACCCAGTACTTC CASSPRATETQYF
TRBJ2-1 many TRBV29-1 TRBD2 TGCAGCGTCCACCCGAGGGAGGGAGGCTACAATGAGCAGTTCTTC CSVHPREGGYNEQFF
TRBJ2-1 many TRBV27 . TGTGCCAGCAGTTCCCCGAAGGGGCTCGCGTTTAATGAGCAGTTCTTC CASSSPKGLAFNEQFF
TRBJ2-5 many TRBV7-2 . TGTGCCAGCAGCCCATTTAGGGGGTCGGAGACCCAGTACTTC CASSPFRGSETQYF
TRBJ1-1 many TRBV6-6 . TGTGCCAGCAGTAACGGGGGAAACACTGAAGCTTTCTTT CASSNGGNTEAFF
TRBJ2-7 few TRBV20-1 . TGCAGTGCTACGGGCGATTGGACTCCCGGAGCCTACGAGCAGTACTTC CSATGDWTPGAYEQYF
TRBJ2-5 many TRBV12-3/TRBV12-4 . TGTGCCAGCAGTTTGAGGACGGCTGGACAAGAGACCCAGTACTTC CASSLRTAGQETQYF
TRBJ2-2 many TRBV11-1 TRBD2 TGTGCCAGCAGCTCCACAGGGCCCGGGACTAGCGGGAGCACCGGGGAGCTGTTTTTT CASSSTGPGTSGSTGELFF
TRBJ2-5 many TRBV7-9 . TGTGCCAGCAGCTTAGGGAGGTGGGAGACCCAGTACTTC CASSLGRWETQYF
TRBJ2-5 many TRBV5-1 TRBD2 TGCGCCAGCAGCTTGAGGGGGATAGCGGGAGGGCTCCAAGAGACCCAGTACTTC CASSLRGIAGGLQETQYF
TRBJ1-1 many TRBV7-6 . TGTGCCAGCAGCTTAACGGCAGCGAACACTGAAGCTTTCTTT CASSLTAANTEAFF
TRBJ2-3 many TRBV24-1 TRBD2 TGTGCCACCAGTGATCCTGGGGGGGTGAAGCCAGATACGCAGTATTTT CATSDPGGVKPDTQYF
TRBJ2-7 many TRBV4-3 . TGCGCCAGCAGCCAAGGGACTGAGGCCTACGAGCAGTACTTC CASSQGTEAYEQYF
TRBJ2-2 many TRBV10-3 . TGTGCCATCATGGGTCCTACCGGGGAGCTGTTTTTT CAIMGPTGELFF
TRBJ2-5 many TRBV14 TRBD1 TGTGCCAGCAGTCTAGGGGGCGCGACTAAGACCCAGTACTTC CASSLGGATKTQYF
TRBJ2-1 . TRBV11-3 . TGTGCCAGCAGCTTAATTCCGGGACATTCCCTCTCCTACAATGAGCAGTTCTTC CASSLIPGHSLSYNEQFF
TRBJ1-6 few TRBV29-1 . TGCAGCGTCCCCGGGACCGTTAATTCACCCCTCCACTTT CSVPGTVNSPLHF
TRBJ2-7 many TRBV4-1 . TGCGCCAGCAGCCAAGTCCCCCGGGGGAGCTCCTACGAGCAGTACTTC CASSQVPRGSSYEQYF
TRBJ1-2 many TRBV5-6 . TGTGCCAGCAGCCCCTGGACGGTCCCCTATGGCTACACCTTC CASSPWTVPYGYTF
TRBJ2-3 many TRBV7-3 TRBD2 TGTGCCAGCAGTCCAGGACTAGCGGGAGTGCGGTCAGATACGCAGTATTTT CASSPGLAGVRSDTQYF
TRBJ2-3 . TRBV6-1 . TGTGCCAGCAGCCCCCTGACAGGTTCCGTTAGCACAGATACGCAGTATTTT CASSPLTGSVSTDTQYF
TRBJ2-1 many TRBV7-9 . TGTGCCAGCAGCCAATGGGGAGTCTCCTACAATGAGCAGTTCTTC CASSQWGVSYNEQFF
TRBJ2-1 many TRBV3-1 . TGTGCCAGCAGCCAAGGGGGCCAGGGGGGAACCCATGAGCAGTTCTTC CASSQGGQGGTHEQFF
TRBJ2-7 many TRBV7-9 TRBD1 TGTGCCAGCAGCTCACGGACAGGGGGCCGTTTGGGGCAGTACTTC CASSSRTGGRLGQYF
TRBJ1-2 many TRBV29-1 TRBD1 TGCAGCGTTGAAGTCGGACAGGGTTGGGGCTATGGCTACACCTTC CSVEVGQGWGYGYTF